Below, 24 T cell receptor beta chains from the same sample are listed, as sequenced in a study of shared clonotypes between healthy human individuals. The data were produced by immunoSEQ multiplex PCR, yet TCRdb's version contains in-frame clones alone and is incomplete. Counted here are 2.5 million or so clones, approximately 92% occurring once; the ten biggest clones make up about 0.13%. Sequencing was carried out using naive CD4+ T cells sorted from blood. Stated subset: CD45RA+ positively selected. These receptors all stem from a man aged 18 to 29 in good health.

In DNA, the CDR3 is TGTGCCAGCACCCACTTGGGGGAGGGCCCCACCGGGGAGCTGTTTTTT. Its protein is CASTHLGEGPTGELFF. The chain employs TRBV7-9 and TRBJ2-2; TRBD2 agrees at 7 bases. The CDR3 runs to 16 residues. Trimming at V came to 7 bases and at J to 4 bases, leaving 12 bases not matched to a gene. CDR1 and CDR2 (germline): SEHNR, FQNEAQ (reference sequence).

This sequence joins TRBV28 and TRBJ2-3; D is perhaps TRBD1 or TRBD2 (5 bases each). V dropped 5 bases and J dropped 3 bases, with 12 bases sitting between them. The CDR3 length is 14 residues. CDR1 MDHEN and CDR2 SYDVKM come from the germline V gene. The CDR3 sequence: CASSLTGATDTQYF. The CDR3 DNA sequence: TGTGCCAGCAGTCTAACCGGGGCGACAGATACGCAGTATTTT.

The chain carries TRBV12-2 and TRBJ2-1; TRBD2, the table's D call, was not compared with the DNA. TRBV12-2 counts as a pseudogene. CDR3 size: 15 residues. The CDR3 protein is CASRSQRPSYNEQFF. CDR3 DNA: TGTGCAAGTCGCTCCCAGCGGCCCTCCTACAATGAGCAGTTCTTC.

The rearrangement uses TRBV10-3 and TRBJ1-1; unclear D gene. Trimming shortened V by 2 bases and J by 0 bases, and 7 bases separated the two germline ends. Germline V lookup: CDR1 ENHRY, CDR2 SYGVKD. This CDR3 spans 14 amino acids. CDR3 in DNA: TGTGCCATCAGTGAGGGACGGGTGAACACTGAAGCTTTCTTT. It codes for CAISEGRVNTEAFF.

V usage is TRBV5-1 and J usage is TRBJ2-7, with TRBD1 identical over 11 bases. Germline V gene data show CDR1 as SGHRS and CDR2 as YFSETQ. V shed 4 bases, J shed 2 bases, and the junction held 5 bases outside the gene matches. The CDR3 is 15 residues long. DNA of the CDR3: TGCGCCAGCAGCATACCGGGACAGGGGGCCTACGAGCAGTACTTC. Translation gives CASSIPGQGAYEQYF. The whole variable domain, filled in from reference TRBV5-1 and TRBJ2-7, reads KAGVTQTPRYLIKTRGQQVTLSCSPISGHRSVSWYQQTPGQGLQFLFEYFSETQRNKGNFPGRFSGRQFSNSRSEMNVSTLELGDSALYLCASSIPGQGAYEQYFGPGTRLTVT.

The rearrangement links TRBV7-2 to TRBJ1-2; 8 bases agree with TRBD1. V shed 5 bases and J 6 bases; nucleotides not matched to a gene: 8. Germline CDR1 SGHTA, CDR2 FQGNSA. The CDR3 has 14 residues. This CDR3 reads CASSERRGPDGYTF. CDR3 DNA: TGTGCCAGCAGCGAGCGCAGGGGGCCTGATGGCTACACCTTC.

Turning to this clone: This CDR3 is also generated by other DNA sequences in the sample. The CDR3 region is CASSLDRVYEQYF. The CDR3 DNA reads TGCGCCAGCAGCTTGGACAGGGTCTACGAGCAGTACTTC. This chain links TRBV5-1 with TRBJ2-7, with D possibly TRBD1 on 6 matching bases. Trimming removed 0 bases at V and 3 bases at J, with 7 bases between. The CDR3 extends over 13 amino acids. Germline values: CDR1 SGHRS, CDR2 YFSETQ.

The chain recombines TRBV5-5 with TRBJ1-4; 7 bases match TRBD1. The junction had 2 bases not matched to a gene; V was cut back by 0 bases and J by 0 bases. This CDR3 spans 16 amino acids. Germline V gene lookup returns CDR1 SGHKS and CDR2 YYEKEE (reference sequence). As DNA, the CDR3 is TGTGCCAGCAGCTTGGGGGGGACAGCAACTAATGAAAAACTGTTTTTT. Its protein product is CASSLGGTATNEKLFF.

This chain joins TRBV19 and TRBJ1-1; D is undetermined. V was clipped by 6 bases and J by 0 bases, with 11 bases between them. In germline, CDR1 is LNHDA, CDR2 SQIVND (reference sequence). The CDR3 spans 14 residues. CDR3 in DNA: TGTGCCAGTAGGGACGTCCCAATGAACACTGAAGCTTTCTTT. Encoded protein: CASRDVPMNTEAFF. The variable domain in full, completed from reference TRBV19 and TRBJ1-1, reads DGGITQSPKYLFRKEGQNVTLSCEQNLNHDAMYWYRQDPGQGLRLIYYSQIVNDFQKGDIAEGYSVSREKKESFPLTVTSAQKNPTAFYLCASRDVPMNTEAFFGQGTRLTVV.

The chain links TRBV7-9 to TRBJ2-5; D possibly corresponds to TRBD1 (6 bases). The CDR3 length is 15 residues. The V gene's germline CDR1 is SEHNR and CDR2 FQNEAQ (reference sequence). V lost 4 bases and J lost 9, with 21 bases in between. The CDR3 DNA reads TGTGCCAGCAGCTCCTCCCGGCAGGTGGGGGCGCCCCAGTACTTC. This gives the protein CASSSSRQVGAPQYF.

The V call is TRBV9, the J call TRBJ2-2, with 8 positions matching TRBD1. Germline V gives CDR1 SGDLS, CDR2 YYNGEE. Trimming cost V 4 bases and J 0 bases; bases outside gene matches: 5. The length of the CDR3 is 16 residues. The CDR3 region is CASSSGTGSNTGELFF. The DNA for the CDR3 is TGTGCCAGCAGCTCGGGGACAGGCTCGAACACCGGGGAGCTGTTTTTT.

The rearrangement joins TRBV7-2 to TRBJ2-3; TRBD1 might be the D (6 bases). The CDR3 contains 16 residues. CDR1 and CDR2 (germline): SGHTA, FQGNSA. V was trimmed by 3 bases and J by 0 bases, leaving 13 bases between them. CDR3 sequence: CASSFRGQGSTDTQYF. In nucleotides, the CDR3 is TGTGCCAGCAGCTTCCGTGGCCAGGGGAGCACAGATACGCAGTATTTT.

This clone was detected only once. J is TRBJ2-5 and V is TRBV30; a weak D match, TRBD1 (6 bases). Germline loops: CDR1 GTSNPN, CDR2 SVGIG (reference sequence). Trimming stripped 0 bases from V and 1 base from J, with 9 bases between. CDR3 length: 14 residues. The CDR3 sequence: CAWSVGRGQETQYF. The CDR3 bases are TGTGCCTGGAGTGTGGGCAGGGGCCAAGAGACCCAGTACTTC.

The DNA of the CDR3 is TGTGCCAGCAGCGTAGGACAGGGGGCTTCGGGTGAAAAACTGTTTTTT. Its translation is CASSVGQGASGEKLFF. V gene TRBV9 combines with J gene TRBJ1-4; 10 bases fit TRBD1. The CDR3 runs to 16 residues. V shed 0 bases and J 7 bases; nucleotides not matched to a gene: 6. Germline V lookup: CDR1 SGDLS, CDR2 YYNGEE.

The V call is TRBV28, the J call TRBJ1-1, with no clear D. Germline lookup yields CDR1 MDHEN and CDR2 SYDVKM. Trimming took off 7 bases at V and 5 bases at J, with 20 bases between the two ends. The CDR3 covers 15 residues. The CDR3 region has the DNA TGTGCCAGCAACCGTGGTGGGCAGTTAAGAACTGAAGCTTTCTTT. This sequence encodes CASNRGGQLRTEAFF. The full variable domain, in which reference TRBV28 and TRBJ1-1 provide the parts outside the CDR3, is DVKVTQSSRYLVKRTGEKVFLECVQDMDHENMFWYRQDPGLGLRLIYFSYDVKMKEKGDIPEGYSVSREKKERFSLILESASTNQTSMYLCASNRGGQLRTEAFFGQGTRLTVV.

The chain combines TRBV30 with TRBJ1-4; 10 bases are shared with TRBD1. This CDR3 is 14 amino acids long. CDR1 GTSNPN and CDR2 SVGIG come from the germline V gene (reference sequence). The junction had 2 bases not matched to a gene; V was cut back by 2 bases and J by 5 bases. The CDR3 DNA is TGTGCCTGGAGTCGGACAGGGGGAAATGAAAAACTGTTTTTT. Protein: CAWSRTGGNEKLFF.

J is TRBJ2-3 and V is TRBV4-1; no firm D call. Germline V gene sequence: CDR1 MGHRA, CDR2 YSYEKL. Trimming shortened V by 1 base and J by 2 bases, and 13 bases separated the two germline ends. The length of the CDR3 is 16 residues. The CDR3 here is CASSQGPGWPTDTQYF. CDR3 DNA: TGCGCCAGCAGCCAAGGTCCGGGCTGGCCCACAGATACGCAGTATTTT.

The gene calls are TRBV10-2 and TRBJ1-6; D is unclear. Trimming pared 1 base from V and 6 bases from J, leaving 7 bases between. CDR3 length: 14 residues. The germline CDR1 and CDR2 sequences are WSHSY and SAAADI. CDR3 sequence (DNA): TGCGCCAGCAGTGAGTTGGCCGTTAATTCACCCCTCCACTTT. Translation gives CASSELAVNSPLHF.

The chain joins TRBV5-1 to TRBJ2-1; the D gene is possibly TRBD2 (6 bases). Trimming shortened V by 1 base and J by 9 bases, and 17 bases separated the two germline ends. The CDR3 length is 15 residues. Germline assignment: CDR1 SGHRS and CDR2 YFSETQ. The DNA for the CDR3 is TGCGCCAGCAGCTTGAGTAGCGGCGGGGTAAGTGAGCAGTTCTTC. Translation: CASSLSSGGVSEQFF.

The rearrangement joins TRBV7-8 to TRBJ2-7, with D perhaps matching TRBD1 or TRBD2 (5 bases each). V was cut by 0 bases and J by 2 bases, with 11 bases left in between. The germline V gene encodes CDR1 SGHVS and CDR2 FQNEAQ. The CDR3 is 15 amino acids. The chain's CDR3 is CASSLAETGPYEQYF. CDR3 DNA: TGTGCCAGCAGCTTAGCTGAAACGGGGCCCTACGAGCAGTACTTC.

The count of this clone is one. The same CDR3 also results from other DNA sequences found in this sample. The rearrangement links TRBV7-8 to TRBJ2-1; D remains unclear. Germline V lookup: CDR1 SGHVS, CDR2 FQNEAQ. V lost 5 bases to trimming and J lost 6 bases, with 5 bases between them. The CDR3 contains 11 residues. CDR3 sequence: CASSPSNEQFF. In DNA form, the CDR3 reads TGTGCCAGCAGCCCGAGCAATGAGCAGTTCTTC.

The V gene is TRBV19, the J gene TRBJ2-1; D remains ambiguous. The V and J ends lost 6 bases and 2 bases respectively, with 11 bases between them. Per the germline V gene, CDR1 is LNHDA and CDR2 is SQIVND (reference sequence). CDR3 length: 14 residues. The CDR3 DNA sequence: TGTGCCAGTAGCAGATATGGGACCTACAATGAGCAGTTCTTC. This sequence encodes CASSRYGTYNEQFF.

The chain uses TRBV7-8 and TRBJ2-7, with 14 bases fitting TRBD2. Germline V gene lookup returns CDR1 SGHVS and CDR2 FQNEAQ. The CDR3 covers 18 residues. The trim removed 1 base at V and 0 bases at J, leaving 5 bases unmatched. The CDR3 region has the DNA TGTGCCAGCAGCTTAGGGACTAGCGGGGGGTCGTTCTCCTACGAGCAGTACTTC. Amino acids: CASSLGTSGGSFSYEQYF.

The genes are TRBV19 and TRBJ1-2; D is perhaps TRBD1 (5 bases). Germline V lookup: CDR1 LNHDA, CDR2 SQIVND (reference sequence). V shed 7 bases and J shed 4 bases, with 16 bases lying between them. The CDR3 loop spans 14 amino acids. The CDR3: CASTPQTGTYGYTF. CDR3 bases: TGTGCCAGTACCCCACAAACAGGAACCTATGGCTACACCTTC.